The rows below give T cell receptor beta chains drawn from one sample of a study of blood T cell repertoires in COVID-19. The data were produced by immunoSEQ multiplex PCR, yet TCRdb's version contains in-frame clones alone and is incomplete. The repertoire holds some 97,000 clones, with 75% to 95% as singletons. Material: peripheral blood. These receptors came from a man aged 50-60 years with acute or convalescent COVID-19. CDR3s include the opening cysteine and the closing phenylalanine or tryptophan. Each record gives: J gene, D gene, clone size, V gene, CDR3 protein, CDR3 DNA. D genes are given only for firm matches. Clone size, where shown, is once, few, many, or a class for clones that have expanded.

>TRBJ2-3|TRBD2|.|TRBV5-1
CASSARTSGRLTDTQYF
TGCGCCAGCAGCGCTCGTACTAGCGGGAGACTCACAGATACGCAGTATTTT
>TRBJ2-2|.|.|TRBV5-1
CASSLRQPNTGELFF
TGCGCCAGCAGCTTGAGACAGCCTAACACCGGGGAGCTGTTTTTT
>TRBJ1-6|.|few|TRBV5-4
CASKSSGSYNSPLHF
TGTGCCAGCAAATCATCAGGGTCCTATAATTCACCCCTCCACTTT
>TRBJ2-5|.|.|TRBV2
CASSVTRGPEGTQYF
TGTGCCAGCAGCGTGACCAGGGGACCCGAGGGGACCCAGTACTTC
>TRBJ1-2|.|.|TRBV18
CASSPPQVNYGYTF
TGTGCCAGCTCACCCCCACAGGTCAACTATGGCTACACCTTC
>TRBJ2-3|.|.|TRBV6-2/TRBV6-3
CASSYGGYTDTQYF
TGTGCCAGCAGTTACGGCGGATACACAGATACGCAGTATTTT
>TRBJ1-3|TRBD1|.|TRBV6-5
CASRRQGSMNTIYF
TGTGCCAGCAGGCGACAGGGCAGTATGAACACCATATATTTT
>TRBJ1-2|TRBD1|.|TRBV2
CASTDGQGYGYTF
TGTGCCAGCACCGATGGACAGGGCTATGGCTACACCTTC
>TRBJ2-3|.|.|TRBV12-5
CASAQQRTDTQYF
TGTGCTAGTGCCCAACAACGCACAGATACGCAGTATTTT
>TRBJ2-1|TRBD1|.|TRBV28
CASSNDRGSRLADLSYNEQFF
TGTGCCAGCAGTAACGACAGGGGGAGTCGGCTAGCGGACCTCTCCTACAATGAGCAGTTCTTC
>TRBJ2-2|TRBD1|.|TRBV24-1
CATSVGQLNTGELFF
TGTGCCACCAGTGTGGGACAGCTTAACACCGGGGAGCTGTTTTTT
>TRBJ2-7|TRBD2|.|TRBV6-5
CASSTLAGGPGEQYF
TGTGCCAGCAGTACACTAGCGGGAGGGCCGGGCGAGCAGTACTTC
>TRBJ2-7|TRBD2|.|TRBV7-2
CASSLGTSDSYEQYF
TGTGCCAGCAGCCTCGGGACTAGCGACTCCTACGAGCAGTACTTC
>TRBJ2-4|.|.|TRBV7-7
CASSPPDSETGIQYF
TGTGCCAGCAGCCCGCCGGATAGCGAGACGGGCATTCAGTACTTC
>TRBJ1-4|TRBD1|.|TRBV18
CASSQQGAANEKLFF
TGTGCCAGCTCACAACAGGGGGCGGCTAATGAAAAACTGTTTTTT
>TRBJ1-6|TRBD1|.|TRBV18
CASSLDRGDNSPLHF
TGTGCCAGCTCACTGGACAGGGGTGATAATTCACCCCTCCACTTT
>TRBJ1-1|.|few|TRBV18
CASSPPRGLMNTEAFF
TGTGCCAGCTCACCACCGCGGGGGTTGATGAACACTGAAGCTTTCTTT
>TRBJ2-7|.|.|TRBV11-2
CASSLGVRASYEQYF
TGTGCCAGCAGCTTAGGTGTCCGCGCGTCCTACGAGCAGTACTTC
>TRBJ2-2|TRBD2|once|TRBV19
CASSGLAGGPTGELFF
TGTGCCAGTAGCGGACTAGCGGGAGGGCCGACCGGGGAGCTGTTTTTT
>TRBJ2-3|.|.|TRBV21-1
CASSKGREGSTDTQYF
TGTGCCAGCAGCAAAGGGCGGGAGGGATCCACAGATACGCAGTATTTT
>TRBJ2-1|TRBD2|.|TRBV24-1
CATAGTSGYNEQFF
TGTGCCACAGCCGGGACTAGCGGCTACAATGAGCAGTTCTTC
>TRBJ2-5|TRBD1|.|TRBV2
CASSERGVGQGRQETQYF
TGTGCCAGCAGTGAAAGGGGGGTCGGACAGGGCAGGCAAGAGACCCAGTACTTC
>TRBJ1-4|.|.|TRBV15
CATSRGAANNEKLFF
TGTGCCACCAGCAGAGGGGCAGCAAATAATGAAAAACTGTTTTTT
>TRBJ1-1|TRBD1|.|TRBV5-1
CASSSQGGLSMNTEAFF
TGCGCCAGCAGCTCCCAAGGGGGCTTGAGCATGAACACTGAAGCTTTCTTT
>TRBJ2-1|.|.|TRBV2
CASSGQTNEQFF
TGTGCCAGCAGTGGACAAACCAATGAGCAGTTCTTC
>TRBJ1-1|TRBD1|.|TRBV5-6
CASSDSDRVYTEAFF
TGTGCCAGCAGCGACTCTGACAGGGTTTACACTGAAGCTTTCTTT
>TRBJ2-6|.|.|TRBV3-1/TRBV3-2
CASSPPGTSISGANVLTF
TGTGCCAGCAGTCCCCCCGGGACAAGCATCTCTGGGGCCAACGTCCTGACTTTC
>TRBJ1-1|.|.|TRBV2
CASSGHTEAFF
TGTGCCAGCAGTGGGCACACTGAAGCTTTCTTT
>TRBJ1-2|.|.|TRBV18
CASSKGSDYGYTF
TGTGCCAGCTCCAAAGGCAGCGACTATGGCTACACCTTC
>TRBJ2-7|.|once|TRBV9
CASSPLLSSYEQYF
TGTGCCAGCAGCCCCCTGTTGAGTTCATACGAGCAGTACTTC
>TRBJ2-1|TRBD1|.|TRBV25-1
CASSEYTGAGEQFF
TGTGCCAGCAGTGAATATACAGGGGCTGGAGAGCAGTTCTTC
>TRBJ2-5|TRBD2|.|TRBV11-3
CASSFALPRGGETQYF
TGTGCCAGCAGCTTTGCTCTTCCACGGGGGGGAGAGACCCAGTACTTC
>TRBJ1-1|.|.|TRBV3-1/TRBV3-2
CASSPPSRQYRVLAFF
TGTGCCAGCAGCCCCCCCTCTCGCCAATACAGGGTTTTGGCTTTCTTT
>TRBJ2-1|TRBD2|.|TRBV19
CASSIGGTSGSLYNEQFF
TGTGCCAGTAGTATTGGGGGGACTAGCGGGAGTCTCTACAATGAGCAGTTCTTC
>TRBJ1-1|TRBD1|.|TRBV25-1
CASSERAGGRRTFF
TGTGCCAGCAGTGAAAGGGCAGGGGGCCGGAGGACTTTCTTT
>TRBJ1-4|.|.|TRBV28
CAVLPRSANEKLFF
TGTGCCGTCCTCCCCCGGTCGGCTAATGAAAAACTGTTTTTT
>TRBJ2-7|.|.|TRBV25-1
CASRGQTTYEQYF
TGTGCCAGCAGAGGACAGACTACCTACGAGCAGTACTTC
>TRBJ2-7|TRBD2|.|TRBV6-1
CASSEAWEGSSYEQYF
TGTGCCAGCAGTGAAGCTTGGGAGGGGTCCTCCTACGAGCAGTACTTC
>TRBJ2-7|.|.|TRBV19
CASSMTRAVYEQYF
TGTGCCAGTAGTATGACCAGGGCGGTTTACGAGCAGTACTTC
>TRBJ2-1|.|.|TRBV9
CASSSDTSSYNEQFF
TGTGCCAGCAGCTCCGACACAAGCTCCTACAATGAGCAGTTCTTC
>TRBJ2-1|TRBD2|.|TRBV9
CASSLGVAGYNEQFF
TGTGCCAGCAGTCTAGGGGTAGCGGGGTACAATGAGCAGTTCTTC
>TRBJ1-4|TRBD1|.|TRBV19
CASSPHQTGMEPTNEKLFF
TGTGCCAGTAGTCCCCACCAGACAGGGATGGAACCAACTAATGAAAAACTGTTTTTT
>TRBJ1-4|.|.|TRBV3-1/TRBV3-2
CASSSQHRGNEKLFF
TGTGCCAGCAGCTCCCAACATAGGGGGAATGAAAAACTGTTTTTT
>TRBJ1-2|.|.|TRBV29-1
CSVGGTQQYGYTF
TGCAGCGTAGGCGGGACTCAACAATATGGCTACACCTTC
>TRBJ2-5|TRBD2|.|TRBV5-6
CASSLGLAGETQYF
TGTGCCAGCAGCTTGGGACTAGCGGGCGAGACCCAGTACTTC
>TRBJ1-1|TRBD1|once|TRBV7-2
CASSLKGGGTEAFF
TGTGCCAGCAGCTTAAAAGGGGGCGGCACTGAAGCTTTCTTT
>TRBJ2-3|.|.|TRBV10-3
CAISDVGVGDTQYF
TGTGCCATCAGTGACGTGGGAGTGGGGGATACGCAGTATTTT
>TRBJ1-2|TRBD1|.|TRBV27
CASSHRTTGSGGYTF
TGTGCCAGCAGTCACCGTACGACAGGGTCAGGCGGCTACACCTTC
>TRBJ1-3|.|.|TRBV6-5
CASRPTGLLLDTIYF
TGTGCCAGCAGACCAACGGGACTCCTTTTGGACACCATATATTTT
>TRBJ1-6|TRBD1|.|TRBV30
CAWSERSGTGDNSPLHF
TGTGCCTGGAGCGAGCGGTCCGGGACAGGGGATAATTCACCCCTCCACTTT
>TRBJ2-7|TRBD1|.|TRBV19
CASSFRDSESYEQYF
TGTGCCAGTAGTTTCCGGGACAGTGAATCCTACGAGCAGTACTTC
>TRBJ1-2|.|.|TRBV11-3
CASSLVAGSFGYTF
TGTGCCAGCAGCTTAGTTGCAGGTTCGTTTGGCTACACCTTC
>TRBJ2-1|TRBD2|.|TRBV30
CAWRGGTSEGNEQFF
TGTGCCTGGAGAGGCGGAACTAGCGAGGGCAATGAGCAGTTCTTC
>TRBJ2-1|TRBD2|.|TRBV19
CARGGAVSYNEQFF
TGTGCCAGGGGAGGGGCGGTCTCCTACAATGAGCAGTTCTTC
>TRBJ1-5|.|.|TRBV25-1
CARTAGRDNQPQHF
TGTGCCAGGACGGCGGGGAGAGACAATCAGCCCCAGCATTTT
>TRBJ2-1|TRBD2|.|TRBV2
CAAGRRGEQFF
TGTGCGGCGGGACGGCGGGGGGAGCAGTTCTTC
>TRBJ2-1|TRBD2|.|TRBV7-9
CASSLERGSGRSSYNEQFF
TGTGCCAGCAGCTTAGAGCGCGGTAGCGGGAGGAGCTCCTACAATGAGCAGTTCTTC